Below are 27 T cell receptor beta chains sequenced from a single sample in a study of vaccination effects on CD4 cells after COVID-19 (dated by TCRdb to between 2021 and 2024). In the ViraFEST assay, PBMC were stimulated with viral peptide pools, and antigen-specific CD4+ T cell clonotypes were then identified by expansion using TCR sequencing. After more than 9 days of culture, CD4+ T cells were isolated with the EasySep CD4+ T cell isolation kit. Negative nucleocapsid antibody results before and after vaccination confirmed that the healthy vaccine recipients had no prior SARS-CoV-2 infection. The library was produced with the immunoSEQ multiplex PCR assay. Imported from immuneACCESS, the table was reduced by TCRdb to in-frame sequences with V and J called. These copies leave out some clones; in studies compared against another copy, an unresolved V gene accounts for under half, and the cause of the remainder is not known. The sample has about 55,000 clones on record, roughly 70% of them singletons. 15% to 20% of the sample lies in the top ten.

These receptors' antigens are unknown. Sequencing used CD4+ T cells from PBMCs cultured with SARS-CoV-2 spike peptides, obtained before COVID-19 vaccination. What the cell subset or site label conveys for this sample: SARS-CoV-2 spike overlapping peptide pool stimulation. These receptors were collected from a human donor who received a COVID-19 vaccine.

The rearrangement uses TRBV6-5 and TRBJ2-3; 9 bases match TRBD2. This CDR3 is 16 amino acids long. The germline CDR1 and CDR2 sequences are MNHEY and SVGAGI. The V segment lost 3 bases and the J segment 0 bases; nucleotides outside the gene matches: 4. The CDR3 nucleotides are TGTGCCAGCAGTTATTCAACTAGCGGGAGCACAGATACGCAGTATTTT. This gives the protein CASSYSTSGSTDTQYF.

The V and J genes are TRBV5-1 and TRBJ1-4; 8 bases match TRBD1. CDR1 and CDR2 (germline): SGHRS, YFSETQ. The length of the CDR3 is 14 residues. The ends lost 0 bases at V and 6 bases at J; junction bases unmatched: 1. The CDR3 reads CASSLGQGYEKLFF. CDR3 nucleotide sequence: TGCGCCAGCAGCTTGGGACAGGGGTATGAAAAACTGTTTTTT.

This clone was found a few times. The chain has TRBV18 and TRBJ1-4; no definite D call. Germline lookup yields CDR1 KGHSH and CDR2 LQKENI. The V end was cut by 1 base, the J end by 3 bases, with 12 bases between. The CDR3 sequence is 16 residues long. The CDR3: CASSPLSGYANEKLFF. The CDR3 DNA is TGTGCCAGCTCACCACTCTCCGGTTACGCTAATGAAAAACTGTTTTTT.

This clone is large in the sample. The CDR3: CAWSKKGNQPQHF. CDR3 nucleotide sequence: TGTGCCTGGAGTAAGAAGGGAAATCAGCCCCAGCATTTT. The V call is TRBV30, the J call TRBJ1-5, with unresolved D. The V gene's germline CDR1 is GTSNPN and CDR2 SVGIG (reference sequence). The CDR3 has 13 amino acids. Trimming left V 2 bases short and J 4 bases short, with 9 bases between.

The rearrangement uses TRBV5-1 and TRBJ1-2; D gene ambiguous. The CDR3 sequence is 8 residues long. The ends were cut back, 9 bases at V and 10 bases at J, with 7 bases in the middle. CDR1 and CDR2 from the germline V gene are SGHRS and YFSETQ. The CDR3 here is CATRPYTF. The CDR3 DNA sequence: TGCGCCACCCGGCCCTACACCTTC.

The genes are TRBV19 and TRBJ2-1, with TRBD2 identical over 11 bases. Trimming cost V 3 bases and J 1 base; bases outside gene matches: 2. This CDR3 has 16 amino acids. Germline CDR1 is LNHDA and CDR2 is SQIVND (reference sequence). For the CDR3, the DNA is TGTGCCAGTAGTATTGCTAGCGGGGGGTCCTACAATGAGCAGTTCTTC. Its protein is CASSIASGGSYNEQFF.

The V call is TRBV29-1, the J call TRBJ1-2, with D unclear. Germline V gene data show CDR1 as SQVTM and CDR2 as ANQGSEA. This CDR3 is built from 10 residues. V gave up 3 bases and J gave up 7 bases, with 6 bases separating them. CDR3 in DNA: TGCAGCGTTGACCAAGTTGGCTACACCTTC. Translating it yields CSVDQVGYTF.

The V call is TRBV29-1, the J call TRBJ1-2, with D perhaps TRBD1 (5 bases). V lost 3 bases and J lost 4, with 12 bases in between. Germline assignment: CDR1 SQVTM and CDR2 ANQGSEA. The CDR3 totals 13 residues. This chain's CDR3 is CSVEYPGPYGYTF. The CDR3 DNA follows: TGCAGCGTTGAGTATCCAGGGCCCTATGGCTACACCTTC.

The chain carries TRBV20-1 and TRBJ2-5, with 11 positions matching TRBD2. V lost 3 bases to trimming and J lost 5 bases; unmatched junction nucleotides: 5. In germline, CDR1 is DFQATT, CDR2 SNEGSKA (reference sequence). The CDR3 runs to 14 residues. The CDR3 region has the DNA TGCAGTGCTAGTAGCGGGGGGGCCTGGGAGACCCAGTACTTC. This gives the protein CSASSGGAWETQYF.

Written as DNA, the CDR3 is TGTGCCAGCAGCCCCCGGACAGGGGGCAAGAACACCGGGGAGCTGTTTTTT. Translated: CASSPRTGGKNTGELFF. The V call is TRBV14, the J call TRBJ2-2; the match to TRBD1 covers 11 bases. Per germline, CDR1 SGHDN and CDR2 FVKESK. This CDR3 region has 17 residues. V dropped 4 bases and J dropped 1; count of bases not matched to a gene: 5. The complete variable domain, with remaining parts taken from reference TRBV14 and TRBJ2-2, reads EAGVTQFPSHSVIEKGQTVTLRCDPISGHDNLYWYRRVMGKEIKFLLHFVKESKQDESGMPNNRFLAERTGGTYSTLKVQPAELEDSGVYFCASSPRTGGKNTGELFFGEGSRLTVL.

The rearrangement joins TRBV24-1 to TRBJ1-2, with 7 bases aligning to TRBD1. Trimming cost V 3 bases and J 2 bases; bases outside gene matches: 14. Germline-derived CDR1 and CDR2 are KGHDR and SFDVKD. The length of the CDR3 is 18 residues. CDR3 sequence reads: CATSDGGGGGLLNYGYTF. In DNA, the CDR3 is TGTGCCACCAGTGATGGTGGAGGGGGCGGCCTCTTGAACTATGGCTACACCTTC.

This chain joins TRBV6-2 or TRBV6-3 and TRBJ2-7, with TRBD2 matching 8 bases. The CDR3 spans 15 residues. The V gene end was trimmed by 2 bases and the J gene end by 3 bases; junction bases not matched to a gene: 6. Germline CDR1 MNHEY, CDR2 SVGEGT. The CDR3 here is CASSYPGTSGYEQYF. CDR3 nucleotides: TGTGCCAGCAGTTACCCCGGGACTAGTGGCTACGAGCAGTACTTC.

This rearrangement joins TRBV6-5 to TRBJ1-2, with D maybe TRBD1 (6 bases). This CDR3 region has 15 residues. Germline loops: CDR1 MNHEY, CDR2 SVGAGI. Deletions cut 5 bases from V and 2 bases from J, with 15 bases between. The CDR3 protein is CASSIQGRPNYGYTF. CDR3 DNA sequence: TGTGCCAGCAGTATTCAGGGGAGGCCCAACTATGGCTACACCTTC.

V usage is TRBV7-9 and J usage is TRBJ1-6, with a tentative D call TRBD1 (5 bases). Per germline, CDR1 SEHNR and CDR2 FQNEAQ (reference sequence). The length of the CDR3 is 14 residues. Trimming cost V 5 bases and J 8 bases, with 13 bases left between them. DNA for the CDR3: TGTGCCAGCAGCCACCGGGACGACTATTCACCCCTCCACTTT. Translation: CASSHRDDYSPLHF.

V gene TRBV28 combines with J gene TRBJ1-5; 7 nucleotides match TRBD1. V lost 6 bases and J lost 3; bases outside the gene matches: 5. Germline V lookup: CDR1 MDHEN, CDR2 SYDVKM. The CDR3 runs to 14 residues. As DNA, the CDR3 is TGTGCCAGCAGGGTCAGGGGGTCCAATCAGCCCCAGCATTTT. This sequence encodes CASRVRGSNQPQHF.

This clone has only a few counts. The chain employs TRBV2 and TRBJ1-1; unclear D gene. The V gene's germline CDR1 is SNHLY and CDR2 FYNNEI. The CDR3 contains 14 residues. V dropped 1 base and J dropped 4 bases, with 10 bases sitting between them. This CDR3 is CASSEGGWGTEAFF. In nucleotides, the CDR3 is TGTGCCAGCAGTGAAGGTGGGTGGGGCACTGAAGCTTTCTTT. Filled out from reference TRBV2 and TRBJ1-1, the complete variable domain reads EPEVTQTPSHQVTQMGQEVILRCVPISNHLYFYWYRQILGQKVEFLVSFYNNEISEKSEIFDDQFSVERPDGSNFTLKIRSTKLEDSAMYFCASSEGGWGTEAFFGQGTRLTVV.

The chain uses TRBV18 and TRBJ2-7, with 9 positions matching TRBD1. This CDR3 is 14 amino acids long. Germline V gene data show CDR1 as KGHSH and CDR2 as LQKENI. J gave up 3 bases and V 3 bases, and 3 bases lay outside the gene matches. CDR3 loop: CASSPDRGGYEQYF. The CDR3 region has the DNA TGTGCCAGCTCACCGGACAGGGGCGGCTACGAGCAGTACTTC.

The chain is built from TRBV15 and TRBJ2-3; unclear D gene. Germline CDR1 reads LNHNV; CDR2 reads YYDKDF (reference sequence). Trimming stripped 1 base from V and 4 bases from J, with 6 bases between. The CDR3 contains 13 residues. This CDR3 is CATSRGGSDTQYF. The CDR3 coding sequence is TGTGCCACCAGCAGAGGTGGGTCAGATACGCAGTATTTT.

The chain employs TRBV6-5 and TRBJ1-2, with D unresolved. The CDR3 contains 15 residues. Trimming removed 7 bases from V and 3 bases from J, with 18 bases in between. The germline V gene encodes CDR1 MNHEY and CDR2 SVGAGI. The CDR3 DNA follows: TGTGCCAGCACCTCCCCCGGTTGGGGAGACTATGGCTACACCTTC. Residues: CASTSPGWGDYGYTF.

The chain links TRBV30 to TRBJ2-1; 7 positions agree with TRBD2. Germline trimming cut 3 bases from V and 5 bases from J; bases unmatched to any gene: 7. The CDR3 length is 14 residues. Germline lookup yields CDR1 GTSNPN and CDR2 SVGIG (reference sequence). The CDR3 protein is CAWRSGTGDNEQFF. CDR3 bases: TGTGCCTGGAGGAGCGGGACCGGAGACAATGAGCAGTTCTTC.

The chain links TRBV7-8 to TRBJ1-5; the D gene is possibly TRBD1 (5 bases). The CDR3 is 15 amino acids. V was clipped by 1 base and J by 3 bases, with 10 bases between them. Germline assignment: CDR1 SGHVS and CDR2 FQNEAQ. CDR3 sequence: CASSLDTGHNQPQHF. The CDR3 nucleotides are TGTGCCAGCAGCTTAGACACAGGCCACAATCAGCCCCAGCATTTT.

The chain joins TRBV6-5 to TRBJ1-2; D perhaps matches TRBD1 (5 bases). This CDR3 is built from 13 residues. Per germline, CDR1 MNHEY and CDR2 SVGAGI. V was trimmed by 8 bases and J by 6 bases, leaving 16 bases between them. The CDR3 reads CASSRKGYDGYTF. The CDR3 DNA reads TGTGCCAGCTCTCGGAAGGGGTATGATGGCTACACCTTC.

This chain links TRBV28 with TRBJ2-7; 9 nucleotides align to TRBD1. V was pared by 6 bases and J by 3 bases, with 9 bases of the junction left unmatched. This CDR3 contains 15 residues. The germline gives CDR1 MDHEN, CDR2 SYDVKM. CDR3 protein: CASRPQYRGLYEQYF. In DNA, the CDR3 is TGTGCCAGCAGACCCCAATACAGGGGGCTCTACGAGCAGTACTTC.

The V and J genes are TRBV28 and TRBJ2-1, with 10 positions matching TRBD2. The CDR3 has 16 amino acids. Trimming cost V 3 bases and J 2 bases; bases outside gene matches: 4. The germline CDR1 and CDR2 sequences are MDHEN and SYDVKM. For the CDR3, the DNA is TGTGCCAGCAGTTTCCCTCTAGCGGGGGCCTACAATGAGCAGTTCTTC. It is translated as CASSFPLAGAYNEQFF.

The chain has TRBV29-1 and TRBJ2-3; D remains unclear. Trimming stripped 6 bases from V and 4 bases from J, with 8 bases between. CDR3 size: 11 residues. Germline CDR1 and CDR2: SQVTM and ANQGSEA. CDR3 amino acids: CSVEHPDTQYF. DNA for the CDR3: TGCAGCGTAGAGCACCCAGATACGCAGTATTTT.

On this clone: The identical CDR3 is also encoded by other nucleotide sequences in the sample. The CDR3 DNA follows: TGTGCCAGTACACTCCAGGGCACGAACACCGGGGAGCTGTTTTTT. It translates to CASTLQGTNTGELFF. The rearrangement uses TRBV7-9 and TRBJ2-2; D perhaps matches TRBD1 (5 bases). The CDR3 contains 15 residues. Germline-derived CDR1 and CDR2 are SEHNR and FQNEAQ (reference sequence). The V gene lost 9 bases and the J gene lost 0 bases, with 14 bases spanning the gap.

A remark on this clone: In the same sample, other DNA sequences code for this CDR3. V and J are TRBV19 and TRBJ2-1, with 8 bases matching TRBD2. Trimming at V came to 3 bases and at J to 4 bases, leaving 8 bases not matched to a gene. Per germline, CDR1 LNHDA and CDR2 SQIVND (reference sequence). The CDR3 runs to 16 residues. CDR3 loop: CASSISGLAKYNEQFF. As DNA, the CDR3 is TGTGCCAGTAGTATTAGTGGACTAGCCAAATACAATGAGCAGTTCTTC.